Sequencing of this TCR beta chain was carried out in a study of response to subunit inactivated influenza vaccine. CDR1 is SQVTM, CDR2 ANQGSEA, per germline. Trimming stripped 6 bases from V and 6 bases from J, with 13 bases between. This CDR3 has 12 amino acids. TCRdb redid the calling of the RT-PCR reads with MiXCR, one entry per CDR3 protein. This sample carries 450,000 to 500,000 distinct CDR3 sequences, roughly 11% of them seen once, and the ten largest clones take about an eighth. The rearrangement links TRBV29-1 to TRBJ2-3, with D possibly TRBD1 on 5 matching bases. The receptor was isolated from a man aged 50 to 60 who received an inactivated influenza vaccine. The starting material was PBMCs from blood, obtained 35 to 45 days after vaccination. The CDR3 reads CSVYLTVDTQYF. The CDR3 DNA is TGCAGCGTCTACCTGACAGTCGATACGCAGTATTTT.